This T cell receptor (beta chain) was obtained from a study of T cell repertoires in cytomegalovirus infection. Study as a whole: It can be stated that public TCR beta signatures indicated CMV infection as well as a matching HLA type.

General observations from the study: Identification of carriers of CMV plus the relevant HLA was performed using cumulative public TCR beta family frequency.

Remarks on this clonotype: What it binds is not known.

V shed 6 bases, J shed 3 bases, and the junction held 11 bases outside the gene matches. Germline assignment: CDR1 DFQATT and CDR2 SNEGSKA (reference sequence). This CDR3 contains 16 residues. TCRdb used MiXCR to reprocess the reads, holding one entry per CDR3 protein. The sample records roughly 920,000 distinct CDR3 sequences, around 30% being singletons. Sequencing was performed on cultured CD8+ T cells from PBMCs, taken from culture after CMV antigen stimulation. This chain connects TRBV20-1 to TRBJ2-1; 10 bases align to TRBD2. The receptor comes from a human donor in good health (CMV status not recorded). Some clones in this sample may be carry-over from other donors' samples. The CDR3 loop is CSAQDLTSGDYNEQFF. The CDR3 DNA is TGCAGTGCGCAAGATCTCACTAGCGGGGACTACAATGAGCAGTTCTTC.